Listed below are T cell receptor beta chains from one sample, sequenced in a study of T cell repertoires in cytomegalovirus infection. The antigens for these receptors are not known. TCRdb reprocessed the reads with MiXCR, giving one entry per CDR3 protein. The top ten clones hold 80% to 90% of a sample with about 110,000 distinct CDR3 sequences, about 30% of them seen once. Sequencing used CD8+ T cells from cultured PBMCs, obtained from culture after CMV antigen stimulation. Receptor source: a human donor in good health (CMV status not recorded). Some clones in this sample may be carry-over from other donors' samples. CDR3s include the opening cysteine and the closing phenylalanine or tryptophan. D genes are given only for firm matches. Expanded clones get a size class; other rows say once, few or many, or leave the size out.

CDR3nt,CDR3aa,j_gene,v_gene,d_gene,abundance
TGTGCCAGCAGCGTGACAGGGAGCCCTAAGGTCGAGCAGTACTTC,CASSVTGSPKVEQYF,TRBJ2-7,TRBV9,TRBD1,NA
TGTGCCAGCAGCCACAGGGGCACCATATATTTT,CASSHRGTIYF,TRBJ1-3,TRBV3-1,NA,NA
TGTGCCAGTAGTATAGGACAGGGAGTCACTGAAGCTTTCTTT,CASSIGQGVTEAFF,TRBJ1-1,TRBV19,TRBD1,once
TGTGCCAGCAGCCTATGGACGGCATCGAACACCGGGGAGCTGTTTTTT,CASSLWTASNTGELFF,TRBJ2-2,TRBV12-3/TRBV12-4,NA,few
TGTGCCAGCTCACCTAGGACAGCGGATAACTACAATGAGCAGTTCTTC,CASSPRTADNYNEQFF,TRBJ2-1,TRBV18,NA,few
TGTGCCAGCAGCGCGAGCGGGGACTACAATGAGCAGTTCTTC,CASSASGDYNEQFF,TRBJ2-1,TRBV9,TRBD2,few
TGTGCCAGCAGCTGGAGGGGGACAGGGGTCCTCTTC,CASSWRGTGVLF,TRBJ2-7,TRBV11-2,TRBD1,few
TGTGCCAGCAGCTCCGTCCGGGGCAATCAGCCCCAGCATTTT,CASSSVRGNQPQHF,TRBJ1-5,TRBV7-8,NA,many
TGTGCCAGCAGTGGCCCGTTTAGGGAAGACACTGAAGCTTTCTTT,CASSGPFREDTEAFF,TRBJ1-1,TRBV7-2,NA,many
TGTGCCAGCAGCATCCCGGGGTCCTACAATGAGCAGTTCTTC,CASSIPGSYNEQFF,TRBJ2-1,TRBV11-2,NA,NA
TGTGCCAGCTTGGGAGCGGGGGCCTACGAGCAGTACTTC,CASLGAGAYEQYF,TRBJ2-7,TRBV7-9,TRBD2,NA
TGTGCCAGCAGTCACACCCTTAGCGGGGGAGGTGGTACGCAGTATTTT,CASSHTLSGGGGTQYF,TRBJ2-3,TRBV12-3/TRBV12-4,TRBD2,few
TGCAGCGTTGAGCAGGTACTCTCTGGGGCCAACGTCCTGACTTTC,CSVEQVLSGANVLTF,TRBJ2-6,TRBV29-1,NA,few
TGTGCCAGCAGCCCAACGTCAGGGAGGCGGGATTCACCCCTCCACTTT,CASSPTSGRRDSPLHF,TRBJ1-6,TRBV7-6,NA,many
TGCAGTGCTAATTCAGGGGACACCGGGGAGCTGTTTTTT,CSANSGDTGELFF,TRBJ2-2,TRBV20-1,NA,NA